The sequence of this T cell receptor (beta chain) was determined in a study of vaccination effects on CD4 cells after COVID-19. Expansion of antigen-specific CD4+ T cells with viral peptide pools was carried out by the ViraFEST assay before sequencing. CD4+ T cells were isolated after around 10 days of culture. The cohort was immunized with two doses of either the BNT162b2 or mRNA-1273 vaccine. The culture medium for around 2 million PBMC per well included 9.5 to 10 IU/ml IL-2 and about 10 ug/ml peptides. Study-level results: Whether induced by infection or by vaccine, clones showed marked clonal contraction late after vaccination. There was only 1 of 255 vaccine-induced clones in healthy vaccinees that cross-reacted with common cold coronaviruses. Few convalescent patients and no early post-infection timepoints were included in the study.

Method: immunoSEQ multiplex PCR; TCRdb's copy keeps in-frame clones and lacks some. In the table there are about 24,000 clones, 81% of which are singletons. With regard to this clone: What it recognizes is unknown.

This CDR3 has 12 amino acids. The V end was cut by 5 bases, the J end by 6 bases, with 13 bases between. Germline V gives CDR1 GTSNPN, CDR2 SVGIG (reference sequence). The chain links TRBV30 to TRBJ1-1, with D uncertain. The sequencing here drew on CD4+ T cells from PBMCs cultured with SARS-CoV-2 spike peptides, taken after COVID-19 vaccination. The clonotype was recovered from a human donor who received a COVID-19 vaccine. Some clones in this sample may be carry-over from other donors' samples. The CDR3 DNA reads TGTGCCTGGGGAACCGGTTTTCCTGAAGCTTTCTTT. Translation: CAWGTGFPEAFF. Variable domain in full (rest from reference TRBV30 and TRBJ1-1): SQTIHQWPATLVQPVGSPLSLECTVEGTSNPNLYWYRQAAGRGLQLLFYSVGIGQISSEVPQNLSASRPQDRQFILSSKKLLLSDSGFYLCAWGTGFPEAFFGQGTRLTVV.